What follows are 17 T cell receptor beta chains derived from one specimen sequenced in a study of Ad26.COV2.S vaccination and SARS-CoV-2 variants. The method was immunoSEQ multiplex PCR; TCRdb's version includes in-frame clones alone and lacks a portion of them. Among some 390,000 clones listed, around 85% were seen once. Stated treatment: around 19 received Ad26.COV2.S at low or high dose, single or two shots; roughly five received placebo; per-sample allocation not given. On day 63 after the first injection, vaccine and placebo recipients gave samples. This sample comprised peripheral blood, obtained in a trial of Ad26.COV2.S vaccine versus placebo. Receptors were obtained from a person aged 18-60 years who received the Ad26.COV2.S COVID-19 vaccine or a placebo.

V gene TRBV12-5 combines with J gene TRBJ1-2; D gene unclear. Germline CDR1 reads LGHNT; CDR2 reads FRNRAP. The germline V and J ends were trimmed by 6 bases and 7 bases, with 15 bases remaining between them. This CDR3 contains 13 residues. The DNA for the CDR3 is TGTGCTAGTGGAGTTAGGACGGGAGGTGGCTACACCTTC. It specifies CASGVRTGGGYTF.

The chain links TRBV15 to TRBJ2-1; D uncertain. CDR3 size: 15 residues. Between the trimmed V and J ends, which lost 0 bases and 4 bases, there was a span of 10 bases. Per germline, CDR1 LNHNV and CDR2 YYDKDF (reference sequence). CDR3 coding DNA: TGTGCCACCAGCAGAGATTGGGGTGGTTACAATGAGCAGTTCTTC. Its protein is CATSRDWGGYNEQFF.

CDR3 coding DNA: TGTGCCAGCAGACCCCAATATACCACTGAAGCTTTCTTT. Its translation is CASRPQYTTEAFF. This sequence joins TRBV6-5 and TRBJ1-1; D is ambiguous. The length of the CDR3 is 13 residues. Per germline, CDR1 MNHEY and CDR2 SVGAGI. Trimming stripped 6 bases from V and 4 bases from J, with 12 bases between.

The V gene is TRBV12-3 or TRBV12-4, the J gene TRBJ1-1; D uncertain. V was shortened by 4 bases and J by 5 bases, with 8 bases between the two germline ends. This CDR3 has 12 residues. The CDR3 loop is CASSWGRTEAFF. In DNA, the CDR3 is TGTGCCAGCAGTTGGGGTCGTACTGAAGCTTTCTTT.

CDR3 sequence: CASSHQWGQGGTEAFF. CDR3 bases: TGCGCCAGCAGCCATCAATGGGGACAGGGGGGCACTGAAGCTTTCTTT. J is TRBJ1-1 and V is TRBV4-1; 11 positions match TRBD1. J gave up 4 bases and V 3 bases, and 7 bases lay outside the gene matches. The V gene's germline CDR1 is MGHRA and CDR2 YSYEKL. This CDR3 has 16 amino acids.

CDR3: CASSLAAGVIYGYTF. The CDR3 coding sequence is TGTGCCAGCAGCTTGGCGGCAGGAGTTATCTATGGCTACACCTTC. The J gene is TRBJ1-2, the V gene TRBV5-6; D not resolved. Germline CDR1 SGHDT, CDR2 YYEEEE. CDR3 size: 15 residues. V was pared by 0 bases and J by 4 bases, with 13 bases between.

This chain links TRBV5-1 with TRBJ1-1, with 12 bases that match TRBD1. This CDR3 has 16 amino acids. Germline V lookup: CDR1 SGHRS, CDR2 YFSETQ. The junction had 8 bases not matched to a gene; V was cut back by 4 bases and J by 4 bases. CDR3 protein: CASSTGTGGWSTEAFF. In nucleotides, the CDR3 is TGCGCCAGCAGCACCGGGACAGGGGGCTGGAGCACTGAAGCTTTCTTT. The full variable domain, its missing parts supplied by reference TRBV5-1 and TRBJ1-1, is KAGVTQTPRYLIKTRGQQVTLSCSPISGHRSVSWYQQTPGQGLQFLFEYFSETQRNKGNFPGRFSGRQFSNSRSEMNVSTLELGDSALYLCASSTGTGGWSTEAFFGQGTRLTVV.

This chain uses TRBV6-1 with TRBJ2-2, with D hard to call. The ends were cut back, 2 bases at V and 7 bases at J, with 14 bases in the middle. This CDR3 has 15 amino acids. The V gene's germline CDR1 is MNHNS and CDR2 SASEGT. CDR3: CASSEITNIIGELFF. The DNA for the CDR3 is TGTGCCAGCAGTGAAATTACCAATATAATCGGGGAGCTGTTTTTT.

V usage is TRBV11-2 and J usage is TRBJ2-1; 10 nucleotides match TRBD2. The CDR3 extends over 17 amino acids. With 2 bases clipped from V and 3 bases from J, the junction kept 7 bases outside the gene matches. CDR1 is SGHAT, CDR2 FQNNGV, per germline. CDR3 sequence (DNA): TGTGCCAGCAGCTTATGGGCTAGCGGGGGCAGCTACAATGAGCAGTTCTTC. Translated: CASSLWASGGSYNEQFF.

V usage is TRBV19 and J usage is TRBJ1-5; the D gene is possibly TRBD1 (5 bases). Per germline, CDR1 LNHDA and CDR2 SQIVND (reference sequence). V was shortened by 5 bases and J by 6 bases, with 20 bases between the two germline ends. This CDR3 has 16 residues. The DNA for the CDR3 is TGTGCCAGTAGTCCCCACCGGGGGACGCAGACTCAGCCCCAGCATTTT. This gives the protein CASSPHRGTQTQPQHF.

V gene TRBV19 combines with J gene TRBJ1-4; TRBD1 is a possible D gene (5 bases). CDR1 and CDR2 from the germline V gene are LNHDA and SQIVND (reference sequence). Trimming shortened V by 7 bases and J by 4 bases, and 13 bases separated the two germline ends. The CDR3 spans 14 residues. The CDR3 region is CASMKDNLNEKLFF. The CDR3 DNA reads as TGTGCCAGTATGAAGGACAACCTTAATGAAAAACTGTTTTTT.

This sequence joins TRBV11-2 and TRBJ2-6, with 10 bases aligning to TRBD1. The CDR3 runs 16 residues. Unmatched junction bases numbered 6, after V lost 7 bases and J lost 3 bases. Germline V lookup: CDR1 SGHAT, CDR2 FQNNGV. CDR3 loop: CASIRDRGGGANVLTF. In DNA, the CDR3 is TGTGCCAGCATAAGGGACAGGGGTGGTGGGGCCAACGTCCTGACTTTC.

This clone has only one observation. J is TRBJ1-2 and V is TRBV20-1, with D possibly matching TRBD1 (5 bases). V lost 3 bases and J lost 5, with 13 bases in between. The CDR3 runs to 13 residues. Germline assignment: CDR1 DFQATT and CDR2 SNEGSKA (reference sequence). The CDR3 nucleotides read TGCAGTGCTAGTGAAACAGGTTTATATGGCTACACCTTC. Translation gives CSASETGLYGYTF.

This rearrangement joins TRBV10-3 to TRBJ2-2; 7 nucleotides line up with TRBD1. Germline CDR1 reads ENHRY; CDR2 reads SYGVKD. The CDR3 is made up of 15 amino acids. The J segment lost 2 bases and the V segment lost 7 bases, leaving 7 bases of the junction unmatched. The CDR3 DNA is TGTGCCATCACCGAGGGACAGCCAAACACCGGGGAGCTGTTTTTT. Its translation is CAITEGQPNTGELFF.

In this sample, this clone turned up a few times. The gene calls are TRBV5-5 and TRBJ2-3, with unresolved D. Germline V CDR1 and CDR2: SGHKS, YYEKEE (reference sequence). The V gene lost 0 bases and the J gene lost 1 base, with 6 bases spanning the gap. The CDR3 consists of 14 residues. For the CDR3, the DNA is TGTGCCAGCAGCTTGGACGCTCGCACAGATACGCAGTATTTT. This codes for CASSLDARTDTQYF.

The J gene is TRBJ2-1, the V gene TRBV4-1; the D gene is possibly TRBD2 (6 bases). CDR3 length: 18 residues. Germline values: CDR1 MGHRA, CDR2 YSYEKL. Trimming cost V 1 base and J 3 bases, with 19 bases left between them. The CDR3 spells CASSQGGVGGSFYNEQFF. The DNA of the CDR3 is TGCGCCAGCAGCCAAGGTGGGGTTGGGGGGAGCTTCTACAATGAGCAGTTCTTC.

The sample holds a few counts of this clone. The chain carries TRBV4-1 and TRBJ1-5; no reliable D call. The V gene's germline CDR1 is MGHRA and CDR2 YSYEKL. Trimming left V 6 bases short and J 9 bases short, with 15 bases between. The CDR3 runs to 13 residues. The CDR3 DNA sequence: TGCGCCAGCAGTCCGTCCGGATTACGGCCCCAGCATTTT. Translation: CASSPSGLRPQHF.